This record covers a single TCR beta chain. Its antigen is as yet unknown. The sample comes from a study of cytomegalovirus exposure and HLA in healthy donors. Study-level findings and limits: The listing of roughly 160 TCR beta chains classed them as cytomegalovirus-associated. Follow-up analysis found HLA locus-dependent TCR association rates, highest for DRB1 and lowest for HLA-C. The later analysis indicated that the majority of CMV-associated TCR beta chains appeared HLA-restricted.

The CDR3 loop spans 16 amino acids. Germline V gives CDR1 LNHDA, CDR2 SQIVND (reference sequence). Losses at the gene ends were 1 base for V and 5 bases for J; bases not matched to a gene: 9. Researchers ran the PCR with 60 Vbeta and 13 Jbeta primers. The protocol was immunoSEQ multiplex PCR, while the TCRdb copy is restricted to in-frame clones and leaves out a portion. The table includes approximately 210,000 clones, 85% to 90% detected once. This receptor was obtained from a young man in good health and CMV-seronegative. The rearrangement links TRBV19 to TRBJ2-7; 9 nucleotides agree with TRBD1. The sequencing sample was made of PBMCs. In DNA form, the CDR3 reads TGTGCCAGTAGTATAGTTACCGGGACAGGGATCGACGAGCAGTACTTC. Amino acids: CASSIVTGTGIDEQYF.